The rows below give T cell receptor beta chains drawn from one sample of a study of cytomegalovirus exposure and HLA in healthy donors. The method was immunoSEQ multiplex PCR; TCRdb's version includes in-frame clones alone and lacks a portion of them. The repertoire includes roughly 200,000 clones, roughly three quarters of them detected once, and roughly 1.2% sits in the top ten. The sequencing input was PBMCs. These TCRs come from a woman younger than 45 in good health and CMV-seronegative. Both conserved end residues are trimmed from each CDR3.

J: TRBJ1-5
V: TRBV6-1
CDR3: ASSVVRGPNQPQH

J: TRBJ2-1
V: TRBV13
CDR3: ASSLGLWRVQF

J: TRBJ1-1
V: TRBV6-1
CDR3: ASSVGAMNTEAF

J: TRBJ2-2
V: TRBV27
CDR3: ASSLRGQRGPGELF

J: TRBJ2-2
V: TRBV6-5
CDR3: ASSYSRGELF

J: TRBJ1-2
V: TRBV9
CDR3: ASSARTGANYGYT

J: TRBJ1-2
V: TRBV6-5
CDR3: ASIGTGDGYT

J: TRBJ2-3
V: TRBV9
CDR3: ASNLAAGSTDTQY

J: TRBJ2-3
V: TRBV4-2
CDR3: ASSQDATSGSDTQY

J: TRBJ1-2
V: TRBV30
CDR3: AWSFSRART

J: TRBJ1-1
V: TRBV6-1
CDR3: ASRSTGNTEAF

J: TRBJ2-5
V: TRBV9
CDR3: ASSPPPGTSKETQY

J: TRBJ1-5
V: TRBV19
CDR3: ASMPGLARSNQPQH